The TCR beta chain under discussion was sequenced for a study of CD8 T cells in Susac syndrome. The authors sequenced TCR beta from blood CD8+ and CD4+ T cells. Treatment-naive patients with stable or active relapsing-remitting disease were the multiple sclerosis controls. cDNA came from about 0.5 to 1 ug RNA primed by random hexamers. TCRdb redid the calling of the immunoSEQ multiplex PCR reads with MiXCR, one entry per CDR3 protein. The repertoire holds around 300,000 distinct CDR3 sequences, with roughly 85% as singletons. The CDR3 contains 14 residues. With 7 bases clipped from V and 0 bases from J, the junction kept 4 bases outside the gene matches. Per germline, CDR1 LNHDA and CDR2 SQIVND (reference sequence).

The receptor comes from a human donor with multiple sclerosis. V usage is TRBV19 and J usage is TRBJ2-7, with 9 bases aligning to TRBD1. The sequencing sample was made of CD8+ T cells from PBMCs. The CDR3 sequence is CASTPTGGSYEQYF. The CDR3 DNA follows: TGTGCCAGTACCCCGACAGGGGGCTCCTACGAGCAGTACTTC.